Below are 27 T cell receptor beta chains sequenced from a single sample in a study of T cells after yellow fever vaccination. TCRdb processed the 5' RACE reads anew with MiXCR; each CDR3 protein has one entry. The repertoire holds approximately 550,000 distinct CDR3 sequences, with roughly 19% as singletons. The source material was PBMCs, sampled 15 days after the yellow fever booster vaccination. Source of these receptors: a man aged 25-40 years who received the YFV17D yellow fever vaccine.

This clonotype occurred a few times. The rearrangement joins TRBV5-1 to TRBJ2-3; 14 bases are a match to TRBD2. Germline V gene lookup returns CDR1 SGHRS and CDR2 YFSETQ. The CDR3 consists of 21 residues. J was trimmed by 4 bases and V by 0 bases; bases with no gene match: 16. CDR3 amino acids: CASSLVGPGLAGEGVADTQYF. For the CDR3, the DNA is TGCGCCAGCAGCTTGGTTGGCCCGGGACTAGCGGGAGAGGGGGTCGCAGATACGCAGTATTTT.

The rearrangement uses TRBV7-2 and TRBJ1-3; D gene ambiguous. Deletions cut 5 bases from V and 3 bases from J, with 11 bases between. Germline loops: CDR1 SGHTA, CDR2 FQGNSA. The CDR3 spans 14 residues. This CDR3 reads CASSATVSGNTIYF. The CDR3 DNA reads as TGTGCCAGCAGCGCCACCGTCAGTGGAAACACCATATATTTT.

This clonotype was recorded at least ten times. The chain is built from TRBV28 and TRBJ2-7; the match to TRBD2 covers 9 bases. Looked up from germline, CDR1 is MDHEN and CDR2 is SYDVKM. This CDR3 is built from 15 residues. Trimming took 6 bases from V and 3 from J; bases not matched to a gene: 9. The chain's CDR3 is CASRLGLAGNYEQYF. The DNA for the CDR3 is TGTGCCAGCAGACTGGGCCTAGCGGGGAACTACGAGCAGTACTTC.

This clonotype was found many times. J is TRBJ2-7 and V is TRBV5-1, with 12 nucleotides matching TRBD1. The trim removed 5 bases at V and 4 bases at J, leaving 4 bases unmatched. CDR1 is SGHRS, CDR2 YFSETQ, per germline. CDR3 length: 14 amino acids. The CDR3 nucleotides are TGCGCCAGCAGAAGGGACAGGGGGCGATACGAGCAGTACTTC. It yields the protein CASRRDRGRYEQYF.

This chain uses TRBV5-1 with TRBJ1-5; D is uncertain. V was cut by 4 bases and J by 5 bases, with 10 bases left in between. CDR1 is SGHRS, CDR2 YFSETQ, per germline. The CDR3 is made up of 13 amino acids. CDR3 in DNA: TGCGCCAGCAGCATCGAGTTAGATCAGCCCCAGCATTTT. It specifies CASSIELDQPQHF.

This clonotype was detected a few times. This sequence joins TRBV10-3 and TRBJ2-7, with D uncertain. Looked up from germline, CDR1 is ENHRY and CDR2 is SYGVKD. The CDR3 runs to 12 residues. V was trimmed by 5 bases and J by 5 bases, leaving 10 bases between them. The CDR3 region has the DNA TGTGCCATCAGTTCGCTAGAAGACGAGCAGTACTTC. Protein product: CAISSLEDEQYF.

This chain joins TRBV4-3 and TRBJ1-5; TRBD1 is a possible D gene (6 bases). Germline V CDR1 and CDR2: LGHNA, YSLEER. This CDR3 comprises 13 residues. V was trimmed by 4 bases and J by 8 bases, leaving 12 bases between them. The CDR3: CASSRGRGEPQHF. The CDR3 DNA reads as TGCGCCAGCAGCCGGGGGCGCGGGGAGCCCCAGCATTTT.

This clonotype was seen only a few times. The CDR3 region has the DNA TGCAGTGCTAGAACCCTAGCGGGAAGGAGGAATGAGCAGTTCTTC. Protein: CSARTLAGRRNEQFF. The chain links TRBV20-1 to TRBJ2-1; 9 positions agree with TRBD2. V lost 2 bases to trimming and J lost 7 bases; unmatched junction nucleotides: 9. The CDR3 is 15 residues long. Germline V gene data show CDR1 as DFQATT and CDR2 as SNEGSKA (reference sequence).

This clonotype was observed a handful of times. The rearrangement uses TRBV7-3 and TRBJ2-1; D may be TRBD2 (6 bases). Between the trimmed V and J ends, which lost 5 bases and 9 bases, there was a span of 20 bases. Germline values: CDR1 SGHTA, CDR2 FQGTGA. The CDR3 covers 15 residues. The CDR3 coding sequence is TGTGCCAGCAGCACCGAACGGGGGACGTACGCTGAGCAGTTCTTC. Encoded protein: CASSTERGTYAEQFF.

The chain employs TRBV5-1 and TRBJ2-7; 7 bases agree with TRBD2. J lost 0 bases, V lost 0 bases, and 3 bases had no gene match. The CDR3 has 15 residues. CDR1 and CDR2 from the germline V gene are SGHRS and YFSETQ. The CDR3 reads CASSLVPSGSYEQYF. The CDR3 DNA is TGCGCCAGCAGCTTGGTTCCTAGCGGCTCCTACGAGCAGTACTTC.

In this sample, this clonotype turned up a few times. J is TRBJ2-1 and V is TRBV6-5; D is unclear. CDR3 length: 14 amino acids. CDR1 and CDR2 from the germline V gene are MNHEY and SVGAGI. Trimming removed 0 bases from V and 3 bases from J, with 6 bases in between. Here the CDR3 DNA reads TGTGCCAGCAGTTACTCGGACGGCTACAATGAGCAGTTCTTC. It translates to CASSYSDGYNEQFF.

This clonotype was seen a few times. V is TRBV4-3 and J is TRBJ1-1; 8 bases are a match to TRBD1. Germline CDR1 is LGHNA and CDR2 is YSLEER. Trimming took 5 bases from V and 2 from J; bases not matched to a gene: 13. This CDR3 contains 17 residues. CDR3 sequence reads: CASSEGPGQDINTEAFF. CDR3 bases: TGCGCCAGCAGCGAAGGACCGGGACAGGACATTAACACTGAAGCTTTCTTT.

This clonotype was counted between two and nine times. The chain recombines TRBV7-2 with TRBJ2-7; D is uncertain. The CDR3 length is 14 residues. V was pared by 8 bases and J by 0 bases, with 14 bases between. The V gene's germline CDR1 is SGHTA and CDR2 FQGNSA. The chain's CDR3 is CASGTLSSSYEQYF. The CDR3 nucleotides are TGTGCCAGCGGAACCCTCTCAAGCTCCTACGAGCAGTACTTC.

The sample holds many counts of this clonotype. This chain links TRBV7-2 with TRBJ1-1; 9 bases are shared with TRBD1. Trimming took 2 bases from V and 4 from J; bases not matched to a gene: 14. The CDR3 runs 18 residues. Germline loops: CDR1 SGHTA, CDR2 FQGNSA. The DNA for the CDR3 is TGTGCCAGCAGCTTATCGGACAGGGGCCAGGGATGGGGCACTGAAGCTTTCTTT. Its protein is CASSLSDRGQGWGTEAFF.

This clonotype was seen only a few times. The chain uses TRBV4-3 and TRBJ2-3, with D possibly TRBD2 on 6 matching bases. The CDR3 consists of 18 residues. The germline CDR1 and CDR2 sequences are LGHNA and YSLEER. V dropped 1 base and J dropped 1 base, with 18 bases sitting between them. The CDR3 DNA follows: TGCGCCAGCAGCCAAGTTTCAGGTAGCGGACGACGCACAGATACGCAGTATTTT. Protein sequence: CASSQVSGSGRRTDTQYF.

The chain employs TRBV19 and TRBJ1-1; D is uncertain. V shed 7 bases and J shed 5 bases, with 20 bases lying between them. The germline CDR1 and CDR2 sequences are LNHDA and SQIVND (reference sequence). The CDR3 has 15 amino acids. The CDR3 spells CASTPALGYGTEAFF. The CDR3 DNA reads TGTGCCAGTACTCCCGCCCTGGGGTACGGGACTGAAGCTTTCTTT.

V gene TRBV5-1 combines with J gene TRBJ2-3; perhaps TRBD1 as D (5 bases). V lost 4 bases and J 6 bases, leaving 12 bases between the germline ends. This CDR3 has 13 residues. Germline V lookup: CDR1 SGHRS, CDR2 YFSETQ. The CDR3: CASSGATFDTQYF. CDR3 nucleotide sequence: TGCGCCAGCAGCGGGGCGACTTTTGATACGCAGTATTTT.

The chain uses TRBV10-3 and TRBJ2-7; no definite D call. The CDR3 runs to 11 residues. Germline V gene data show CDR1 as ENHRY and CDR2 as SYGVKD. V dropped 8 bases and J dropped 1 base, with 6 bases sitting between them. The CDR3 DNA follows: TGTGCCATCGGCCCGTCCTACGAGCAGTACTTC. Translating gives CAIGPSYEQYF.

This clonotype was counted only a few times. The chain has TRBV5-1 and TRBJ2-2; D might be TRBD1 or TRBD2, each matching 5 bases. This CDR3 is 12 amino acids long. The germline gives CDR1 SGHRS, CDR2 YFSETQ. Trimming took off 7 bases at V and 4 bases at J, with 8 bases between the two ends. CDR3 coding DNA: TGCGCCAGCCAGAGGGGCACCGGGGAGCTGTTTTTT. It codes for CASQRGTGELFF.

The gene calls are TRBV4-1 and TRBJ2-7; 9 bases agree with TRBD2. Germline V CDR1 and CDR2: MGHRA, YSYEKL. There are 16 residues in the CDR3. With 4 bases clipped from V and 7 bases from J, the junction kept 14 bases outside the gene matches. The DNA for the CDR3 is TGCGCCAGCAGCCTTGAGGGCGGGAGGGTAGTGGGTGAGCAGTACTTC. Encoded protein: CASSLEGGRVVGEQYF.

This clonotype was seen a few times. The chain carries TRBV29-1 and TRBJ2-2, with D hard to call. Germline values: CDR1 SQVTM, CDR2 ANQGSEA. Trimming stripped 3 bases from V and 7 bases from J, with 12 bases between. This CDR3 has 13 residues. The chain's CDR3 is CSVDVEYGGELFF. DNA of the CDR3: TGCAGCGTTGATGTGGAGTACGGCGGGGAGCTGTTTTTT.

This chain uses TRBV11-2 with TRBJ2-2; 15 bases match TRBD2. CDR1 SGHAT and CDR2 FQNNGV come from the germline V gene. The trim removed 4 bases at V and 4 bases at J, leaving 4 bases unmatched. This CDR3 has 17 residues. The CDR3 protein is CASSWGLAGGTTGELFF. In DNA, the CDR3 is TGTGCCAGCAGCTGGGGACTAGCGGGAGGTACCACCGGGGAGCTGTTTTTT.

With regard to this clonotype: This likely comes from a read error, as the CDR3 has no conserved phenylalanine or tryptophan at its end. This chain links TRBV6-5 with TRBJ2-7; D is unclear. Trimming took off 2 bases at V and 2 bases at J, with 7 bases between the two ends. This CDR3 is 13 amino acids long. Germline CDR1 is MNHEY and CDR2 is SVGAGI. The CDR3 DNA reads TGTGCCAGCAGTTACAGGGCTGCCTACGAGCAGTACCTC. Protein product: CASSYRAAYEQYL.

This clonotype has only a few counts. This rearrangement joins TRBV20-1 to TRBJ1-1, with D possibly TRBD1 on 6 matching bases. Germline CDR1 reads DFQATT; CDR2 reads SNEGSKA (reference sequence). The V and J ends lost 3 bases and 1 base respectively, with 12 bases between them. The CDR3 has 14 amino acids. The CDR3 loop reads CSARGGSSNTEAFF. The CDR3 nucleotides are TGCAGTGCTAGGGGGGGCAGTTCGAACACTGAAGCTTTCTTT.

This clonotype was found a few times. The rearrangement links TRBV6-2 or TRBV6-3 to TRBJ2-3; D may be TRBD2 (6 bases). CDR3 length equals 15 residues. Germline CDR1 and CDR2: MNHEY and SVGEGT. V lost 8 bases and J 0 bases, leaving 15 bases between the germline ends. CDR3 bases: TGTGCCAGCTCGGGACTTTACACTAGCACAGATACGCAGTATTTT. Protein product: CASSGLYTSTDTQYF.

The chain employs TRBV7-2 and TRBJ2-7; D unresolved. The CDR3 consists of 14 residues. Germline CDR1 is SGHTA and CDR2 is FQGNSA. V lost 3 bases and J lost 0, with 9 bases in between. The CDR3 bases are TGTGCCAGCAGCTTGATGGCGAGCTCCTACGAGCAGTACTTC. As protein: CASSLMASSYEQYF. Complete variable domain (other parts from reference TRBV7-2 and TRBJ2-7): GAGVSQSPSNKVTEKGKDVELRCDPISGHTALYWYRQSLGQGLEFLIYFQGNSAPDKSGLPSDRFSAERTGGSVSTLTIQRTQQEDSAVYLCASSLMASSYEQYFGPGTRLTVT.

This clonotype showed up just a few times. The CDR3 is CASSQGLADRTQYF. In nucleotides, the CDR3 is TGTGCCAGCAGCCAGGGACTAGCTGACAGGACCCAGTACTTC. V and J are TRBV27 and TRBJ2-5, with 9 bases identical to TRBD2. CDR1 is MNHEY and CDR2 is SMNVEV in the germline V gene (reference sequence). J was trimmed by 7 bases and V by 6 bases; bases with no gene match: 9. The length of the CDR3 is 14 residues.